One sample yielded the 25 T cell receptor beta chains listed below, sequenced in a study of a mutant IDH1 vaccine in newly diagnosed glioma. Time point described: baseline, week 1 (first vaccination visit). The treatment here: pre-vaccination baseline after standard-of-care therapy. Clones were sequenced by immunoSEQ multiplex PCR, and TCRdb holds only the in-frame ones, with some missing. The sample yields tens of thousands of clones, approximately 91% seen once. Sequencing used PBMCs, obtained from a glioma patient treated with radiotherapy, temozolomide or both. All receptors derive from a woman between 40 and 55 years old with glioma.

V usage is TRBV4-1 and J usage is TRBJ2-6, with 9 bases fitting TRBD1. The CDR3 spans 17 residues. CDR1 and CDR2 (germline): MGHRA, YSYEKL. V lost 4 bases and J lost 0; bases outside the gene matches: 4. The CDR3 here is CASSPGTGNSGANVLTF. As DNA, the CDR3 is TGCGCCAGCAGCCCCGGGACAGGGAACTCTGGGGCCAACGTCCTGACTTTC.

This rearrangement joins TRBV30 to TRBJ2-6; no clear D gene. The germline gives CDR1 GTSNPN, CDR2 SVGIG (reference sequence). V was pared by 0 bases and J by 3 bases, with 15 bases between. The CDR3 is 17 amino acids. DNA for the CDR3: TGTGCCTGGAGTGTACACCCCCCCTCTCTTGGGGCCAACGTCCTGACTTTC. This translates into CAWSVHPPSLGANVLTF.

This clone showed up just once. The rearrangement links TRBV4-1 to TRBJ2-2, with TRBD2 matching 7 bases. The germline gives CDR1 MGHRA, CDR2 YSYEKL. With 2 bases clipped from V and 3 bases from J, the junction kept 3 bases outside the gene matches. This CDR3 contains 15 residues. The CDR3 spells CASSQFLADTGELFF. For the CDR3, the DNA is TGCGCCAGCAGCCAATTTCTAGCGGACACCGGGGAGCTGTTTTTT.

This rearrangement joins TRBV6-1 to TRBJ1-5, with D perhaps matching TRBD1 (5 bases). Germline CDR1 and CDR2: MNHNS and SASEGT. Trimming took off 4 bases at V and 7 bases at J, with 29 bases between the two ends. The CDR3 contains 19 residues. CDR3 region: CASSGPQLGVGGRGQPQHF. The CDR3 bases are TGTGCCAGCAGTGGGCCTCAGTTGGGGGTCGGCGGACGCGGGCAGCCCCAGCATTTT.

The V gene is TRBV11-2, the J gene TRBJ1-6, with 9 bases lining up with TRBD1. V lost 5 bases, J lost 10 bases, and 0 bases stayed unmatched. CDR3 length equals 12 residues. The germline CDR1 and CDR2 sequences are SGHAT and FQNNGV. The CDR3 reads CASSGQGSPLHF. The CDR3 coding sequence is TGTGCCAGCAGCGGACAGGGGTCACCCCTCCACTTT.

The chain joins TRBV15 to TRBJ2-7; possibly TRBD1 for D (5 bases). Germline CDR1 and CDR2: LNHNV and YYDKDF (reference sequence). With 2 bases removed from V and 5 bases from J, the gap between germline ends came to 22 bases. The CDR3 length is 17 residues. The CDR3 loop is CATSRSLQETFAHEQYF. The CDR3 nucleotides read TGTGCCACCAGCAGAAGCCTACAGGAGACCTTCGCCCACGAGCAGTACTTC.

The chain has TRBV15 and TRBJ1-5, with 7 bases matching TRBD1. The V gene end was trimmed by 1 base and the J gene end by 4 bases; junction bases not matched to a gene: 4. CDR3 length: 15 amino acids. Per germline, CDR1 LNHNV and CDR2 YYDKDF (reference sequence). CDR3 in DNA: TGTGCCACCAGCAGAGGTCAGGGGGGAAATCAGCCCCAGCATTTT. It is translated as CATSRGQGGNQPQHF.

The chain combines TRBV5-5 with TRBJ1-2; 12 bases agree with TRBD1. The germline V gene encodes CDR1 SGHKS and CDR2 YYEKEE (reference sequence). This CDR3 has 14 residues. The trim removed 4 bases at V and 7 bases at J, leaving 5 bases unmatched. CDR3 residues: CASSGDRGLGGYTF. CDR3 DNA sequence: TGTGCCAGCAGCGGGGACAGGGGGCTCGGTGGCTACACCTTC.

The rearrangement joins TRBV7-2 to TRBJ1-6, with 9 bases identical to TRBD1. The CDR3 is 17 amino acids. Germline CDR1 is SGHTA and CDR2 is FQGNSA. With 5 bases clipped from V and 3 bases from J, the junction kept 8 bases outside the gene matches. CDR3 amino acids: CASSLQGALLYNSPLHF. CDR3 nucleotide sequence: TGTGCCAGCAGCCTACAGGGGGCCCTTCTCTATAATTCACCCCTCCACTTT.

The gene calls are TRBV10-3 and TRBJ2-2; D remains unclear. This CDR3 contains 13 residues. V was shortened by 5 bases and J by 7 bases, with 11 bases between the two germline ends. Germline lookup yields CDR1 ENHRY and CDR2 SYGVKD. The CDR3 spells CAISSEGHGELFF. In nucleotides, the CDR3 is TGTGCCATCAGTAGTGAAGGGCACGGGGAGCTGTTTTTT.

The chain joins TRBV27 to TRBJ1-1; no clear D. CDR3 length: 14 residues. Trimming took off 6 bases at V and 3 bases at J, with 14 bases between the two ends. The germline CDR1 and CDR2 sequences are MNHEY and SMNVEV (reference sequence). CDR3: CASSLGFGDTEAFF. The DNA of the CDR3 is TGTGCCAGCAGCCTGGGATTTGGTGACACTGAAGCTTTCTTT.

The DNA of the CDR3 is TGCGCCAGCAGCCCCGGGACAAACCATCTGGGCTACACCTTC. It translates to CASSPGTNHLGYTF. The chain has TRBV5-1 and TRBJ1-2, with TRBD1 as a possible D gene (6 bases). The CDR3 extends over 14 amino acids. The germline V gene encodes CDR1 SGHRS and CDR2 YFSETQ. With 4 bases removed from V and 8 bases from J, the gap between germline ends came to 18 bases.

The chain is built from TRBV5-1 and TRBJ2-2, with a possible D match to TRBD1 (7 bases). Deletions cut 5 bases from V and 2 bases from J, with 16 bases between. The CDR3 is 16 amino acids. The germline gives CDR1 SGHRS, CDR2 YFSETQ. In nucleotides, the CDR3 is TGCGCCAGCAGAACTGCGGGACAGACCAACACCGGGGAGCTGTTTTTT. It specifies CASRTAGQTNTGELFF.

The chain uses TRBV25-1 and TRBJ1-2; 9 nucleotides align to TRBD1. Trimming cost V 1 base and J 0 bases; bases outside gene matches: 3. Germline values: CDR1 MGHDK, CDR2 SYGVNS. The CDR3 has 16 residues. This CDR3 reads CASSELGTGTNYGYTF. The CDR3 nucleotides read TGTGCCAGCAGTGAATTGGGGACAGGGACTAACTATGGCTACACCTTC.

The chain uses TRBV6-4 and TRBJ2-6, with D perhaps TRBD2 (6 bases). The germline gives CDR1 MRHNA, CDR2 SNTAGT. CDR3 length: 16 residues. The germline V and J ends were trimmed by 1 base and 3 bases, with 10 bases remaining between them. Here the CDR3 DNA reads TGTGCCAGCAGTGACTTCGGGGGTCGTGGGGCCAACGTCCTGACTTTC. Protein: CASSDFGGRGANVLTF.

The gene calls are TRBV28 and TRBJ1-2; 9 nucleotides align to TRBD1. The CDR3 runs 13 residues. The germline V gene has CDR1 MDHEN and CDR2 SYDVKM. The trim removed 5 bases at V and 5 bases at J, leaving 3 bases unmatched. The CDR3 DNA follows: TGTGCCAGCAGTCCCGGGACAGGGTATGGCTACACCTTC. It codes for CASSPGTGYGYTF.

The chain links TRBV19 to TRBJ2-7; TRBD2 aligns across 8 bases. The V and J ends lost 6 bases and 5 bases, in that order; junction bases with no gene match: 6. The CDR3 totals 13 residues. Germline loops: CDR1 LNHDA, CDR2 SQIVND (reference sequence). The CDR3 bases are TGTGCCAGTAGCGACCATAGCGGGGACGAGCAGTACTTC. Translating gives CASSDHSGDEQYF.

The gene calls are TRBV10-2 and TRBJ1-2; D remains ambiguous. V gave up 10 bases and J gave up 5 bases, with 17 bases separating them. CDR1 and CDR2 from the germline V gene are WSHSY and SAAADI. The CDR3 covers 13 residues. In nucleotides, the CDR3 is TGCGCCACAAGGGCGCAGGACTCGTATGGCTACACCTTC. The encoded protein is CATRAQDSYGYTF.

This clone was seen just once. The V gene is TRBV25-1, the J gene TRBJ2-3; TRBD2 matches at 8 bases. In germline, CDR1 is MGHDK, CDR2 SYGVNS. Trimming cost V 8 bases and J 2 bases; bases outside gene matches: 6. This CDR3 comprises 14 residues. CDR3 residues: CASGAGGSTDTQYF. As DNA, the CDR3 is TGTGCCAGCGGTGCGGGGGGATCCACAGATACGCAGTATTTT.

V gene TRBV18 combines with J gene TRBJ2-3; no definite D call. Germline loops: CDR1 KGHSH, CDR2 LQKENI. With 6 bases removed from V and 3 bases from J, the gap between germline ends came to 16 bases. The CDR3 is made up of 15 amino acids. This CDR3 reads CASSPSTGSTDTQYF. The CDR3 DNA sequence: TGTGCCAGCTCCCCCTCCACCGGTAGTACAGATACGCAGTATTTT.

V gene TRBV7-2 combines with J gene TRBJ1-2; D is possibly TRBD1 (6 bases). V was cut by 1 base and J by 6 bases, with 12 bases left in between. CDR1 and CDR2 (germline): SGHTA, FQGNSA. The CDR3 is made up of 14 amino acids. The chain's CDR3 is CASSLGVGAHGYTF. CDR3 DNA: TGTGCCAGCAGCTTAGGGGTGGGGGCCCATGGCTACACCTTC.

The genes are TRBV6-5 and TRBJ1-2; 11 nucleotides line up with TRBD1. This CDR3 comprises 16 residues. From germline, CDR1 is MNHEY and CDR2 SVGAGI. The V gene end was trimmed by 4 bases and the J gene end by 4 bases; junction bases not matched to a gene: 8. CDR3 in DNA: TGTGCCAGCAGTTCCGGGACAGGGGGATTGGGCTATGGCTACACCTTC. It translates to CASSSGTGGLGYGYTF.

The chain combines TRBV5-4 with TRBJ2-1, with 7 bases lining up with TRBD1. The CDR3 length is 12 residues. Germline loops: CDR1 SGHNT, CDR2 YYREEE (reference sequence). With 3 bases clipped from V and 9 bases from J, the junction kept 3 bases outside the gene matches. CDR3 in DNA: TGTGCCAGCAGCTCAGGGGGTCTTGAGCAGTTCTTC. It specifies CASSSGGLEQFF. The variable domain in full, completed from reference TRBV5-4 and TRBJ2-1, reads ETGVTQSPTHLIKTRGQQVTLRCSSQSGHNTVSWYQQALGQGPQFIFQYYREEENGRGNFPPRFSGLQFPNYSSELNVNALELDDSALYLCASSSGGLEQFFGPGTRLTVL.

The genes are TRBV6-5 and TRBJ1-2; D is perhaps TRBD1 (5 bases). The ends were cut back, 8 bases at V and 4 bases at J, with 8 bases in the middle. The germline V gene encodes CDR1 MNHEY and CDR2 SVGAGI. This CDR3 has 11 residues. This CDR3 reads CASRGSYGYTF. In DNA, the CDR3 is TGTGCCAGCCGGGGGTCCTATGGCTACACCTTC.

CDR3 DNA: TGTGCCAGCAGCCAGACAGGGGGCGCGAACTATGGCTACACCTTC. This sequence encodes CASSQTGGANYGYTF. The V call is TRBV4-2, the J call TRBJ1-2, with 10 bases that match TRBD1. This CDR3 is built from 15 residues. Germline lookup yields CDR1 LGHNA and CDR2 YNFKEQ. With 3 bases clipped from V and 2 bases from J, the junction kept 3 bases outside the gene matches.